These T cell receptor beta chains were read from a single sample in a study of control samples from healthy donors and cancer patients. Here immunoSEQ multiplex PCR was the method, and the copy in TCRdb shows in-frame clones only, minus some. The sample comprises 150,000 to 200,000 clones, about 87% of which are singletons, and around 11% rests with the top ten. The sample was blood. The receptors here all came from a man younger than 40 in good health. The CDR3 runs from the conserved cysteine through the conserved F or W. D genes are given only for firm matches. Where a row states a size, it is once, few, many or the class of an expanded clone; other rows omit it.

cdr3_aa: CASSTHSQNTEAFF
cdr3_nt: TGTGCCAGCAGCACCCACAGTCAGAACACTGAAGCTTTCTTT
j_call: TRBJ1-1
cdr3_length: 14
clone_size: NA
d_call: NA
v_call: TRBV9

cdr3_aa: CASSFGGSYNEQFF
cdr3_nt: TGTGCCAGCAGCTTCGGGGGCTCCTACAATGAGCAGTTCTTC
j_call: TRBJ2-1
cdr3_length: 14
clone_size: once
d_call: NA
v_call: TRBV7-9

cdr3_aa: CASSFGPDEAFF
cdr3_nt: TGTGCCAGCAGTTTTGGCCCAGATGAAGCTTTCTTT
j_call: TRBJ1-1
cdr3_length: 12
clone_size: NA
d_call: NA
v_call: TRBV28

cdr3_aa: CASSATGGGILNTEAFF
cdr3_nt: TGTGCCAGCAGTGCCACAGGGGGCGGAATTCTGAACACTGAAGCTTTCTTT
j_call: TRBJ1-1
cdr3_length: 17
clone_size: NA
d_call: TRBD1
v_call: TRBV27

cdr3_aa: CASNPLGGYNEQFF
cdr3_nt: TGTGCCAGCAACCCGCTCGGGGGTTACAATGAGCAGTTCTTC
j_call: TRBJ2-1
cdr3_length: 14
clone_size: NA
d_call: NA
v_call: TRBV27

cdr3_aa: CASSNTGAGANVLTF
cdr3_nt: TGTGCCAGCAGTAATACAGGGGCTGGGGCCAACGTCCTGACTTTC
j_call: TRBJ2-6
cdr3_length: 15
clone_size: once
d_call: TRBD1
v_call: TRBV27

cdr3_aa: CASSLWGHLNTEAFF
cdr3_nt: TGTGCCAGCAGTTTATGGGGACATTTGAACACTGAAGCTTTCTTT
j_call: TRBJ1-1
cdr3_length: 15
clone_size: NA
d_call: NA
v_call: TRBV27

cdr3_aa: CASSVGGRGGTGELFF
cdr3_nt: TGTGCCAGCAGCGTAGGAGGCAGAGGCGGGACCGGGGAGCTGTTTTTT
j_call: TRBJ2-2
cdr3_length: 16
clone_size: NA
d_call: NA
v_call: TRBV9

cdr3_aa: CASSLQVQETQYF
cdr3_nt: TGTGCCAGCAGCTTACAGGTTCAAGAGACCCAGTACTTC
j_call: TRBJ2-5
cdr3_length: 13
clone_size: NA
d_call: NA
v_call: TRBV7-2

cdr3_aa: CASSLSGQGSGNTIYF
cdr3_nt: TGTGCCAGCAGTTTATCTGGGCAGGGGTCTGGAAACACCATATATTTT
j_call: TRBJ1-3
cdr3_length: 16
clone_size: NA
d_call: NA
v_call: TRBV28

cdr3_aa: CASSLGRRNTIYF
cdr3_nt: TGTGCCAGCAGTCTAGGACGGAGAAACACCATATATTTT
j_call: TRBJ1-3
cdr3_length: 13
clone_size: NA
d_call: NA
v_call: TRBV12-3/TRBV12-4

cdr3_aa: CASSATSPYGYTF
cdr3_nt: TGTGCCAGCAGCGCAACCAGTCCCTATGGCTACACCTTC
j_call: TRBJ1-2
cdr3_length: 13
clone_size: NA
d_call: NA
v_call: TRBV9

cdr3_aa: CASMGSNTIYF
cdr3_nt: TGCGCCAGCATGGGAAGTAACACCATATATTTT
j_call: TRBJ1-3
cdr3_length: 11
clone_size: NA
d_call: NA
v_call: TRBV10-2

cdr3_aa: CASSLEGGTNGYTF
cdr3_nt: TGCGCCAGCAGCTTGGAAGGTGGAACTAATGGCTACACCTTC
j_call: TRBJ1-2
cdr3_length: 14
clone_size: NA
d_call: NA
v_call: TRBV5-1

cdr3_aa: CASSLDRVYEQYF
cdr3_nt: TGTGCCAGCAGCTTGGACAGGGTGTACGAGCAGTACTTC
j_call: TRBJ2-7
cdr3_length: 13
clone_size: NA
d_call: TRBD1
v_call: TRBV7-6

cdr3_aa: CASSPGAEGIAYEQYF
cdr3_nt: TGTGCCAGCAGCCCGGGGGCGGAGGGAATTGCCTACGAGCAGTACTTC
j_call: TRBJ2-7
cdr3_length: 16
clone_size: NA
d_call: NA
v_call: TRBV5-4

cdr3_aa: CASSLSANSPLHF
cdr3_nt: TGTGCCAGCAGTTTGTCCGCGAATTCACCCCTCCACTTT
j_call: TRBJ1-6
cdr3_length: 13
clone_size: NA
d_call: NA
v_call: TRBV27

cdr3_aa: CASSFGQGQLFGEKLFF
cdr3_nt: TGTGCCAGCAGCTTCGGACAGGGCCAGTTATTCGGTGAAAAACTGTTTTTT
j_call: TRBJ1-4
cdr3_length: 17
clone_size: NA
d_call: TRBD1
v_call: TRBV7-9

cdr3_aa: CASSLDRAITLQHF
cdr3_nt: TGTGCCAGCAGCTTGGACAGGGCGATAACTCTCCAGCATTTT
j_call: TRBJ1-5
cdr3_length: 14
clone_size: NA
d_call: NA
v_call: TRBV5-4

cdr3_aa: CASSQEPLFGTEAFF
cdr3_nt: TGTGCCAGCAGCCAAGAACCGCTCTTCGGGACTGAAGCTTTCTTT
j_call: TRBJ1-1
cdr3_length: 15
clone_size: few
d_call: NA
v_call: TRBV3-1/TRBV3-2

cdr3_aa: CASTSILQGQHNEQFF
cdr3_nt: TGTGCCAGCACATCGATCCTCCAGGGACAGCACAATGAGCAGTTCTTC
j_call: TRBJ2-1
cdr3_length: 16
clone_size: NA
d_call: TRBD1
v_call: TRBV27

cdr3_aa: CASSSGTGTYEQYF
cdr3_nt: TGTGCCAGCAGTTCCGGGACAGGAACCTACGAGCAGTACTTC
j_call: TRBJ2-7
cdr3_length: 14
clone_size: NA
d_call: TRBD1
v_call: TRBV6-6

cdr3_aa: CASSLGRDRTSEQYF
cdr3_nt: TGTGCCAGCTCCCTGGGCCGGGATAGAACCTCCGAGCAGTACTTC
j_call: TRBJ2-7
cdr3_length: 15
clone_size: NA
d_call: NA
v_call: TRBV18

cdr3_aa: CASRQGSSHGGNTIYF
cdr3_nt: TGTGCCAGCAGGCAGGGGAGTAGCCATGGGGGAAACACCATATATTTT
j_call: TRBJ1-3
cdr3_length: 16
clone_size: NA
d_call: NA
v_call: TRBV12-1

cdr3_aa: CASSLERSYNEQFF
cdr3_nt: TGCGCCAGCAGCTTGGAAAGGTCCTACAATGAGCAGTTCTTC
j_call: TRBJ2-1
cdr3_length: 14
clone_size: NA
d_call: NA
v_call: TRBV5-1

cdr3_aa: CASSPRRRDSYNEQFF
cdr3_nt: TGTGCCAGCAGCCCTCGGCGGCGGGACTCCTACAATGAGCAGTTCTTC
j_call: TRBJ2-1
cdr3_length: 16
clone_size: few
d_call: NA
v_call: TRBV7-2

cdr3_aa: CASSLPKPGLAANEQFF
cdr3_nt: TGTGCCAGCAGTTTACCAAAACCGGGACTAGCAGCCAATGAGCAGTTCTTC
j_call: TRBJ2-1
cdr3_length: 17
clone_size: few
d_call: TRBD2
v_call: TRBV28

cdr3_aa: CASSPSLDEQYF
cdr3_nt: TGTGCCAGCAGCCCGAGCCTGGACGAGCAGTACTTC
j_call: TRBJ2-7
cdr3_length: 12
clone_size: NA
d_call: NA
v_call: TRBV7-9

cdr3_aa: CASAVARSANEQFF
cdr3_nt: TGTGCCAGCGCTGTGGCTAGATCGGCAAATGAGCAGTTCTTC
j_call: TRBJ2-1
cdr3_length: 14
clone_size: NA
d_call: NA
v_call: TRBV2

cdr3_aa: CASSPKRDEQYF
cdr3_nt: TGTGCCAGCTCACCAAAAAGGGACGAGCAGTACTTC
j_call: TRBJ2-7
cdr3_length: 12
clone_size: NA
d_call: NA
v_call: TRBV18

cdr3_aa: CASSGVAGGNYEQYF
cdr3_nt: TGTGCCAGCTCGGGGGTAGCGGGAGGTAACTACGAGCAGTACTTC
j_call: TRBJ2-7
cdr3_length: 15
clone_size: NA
d_call: TRBD2
v_call: TRBV18

cdr3_aa: CASQTSGGPYEQYF
cdr3_nt: TGTGCCAGCCAGACTAGCGGGGGACCCTACGAGCAGTACTTC
j_call: TRBJ2-7
cdr3_length: 14
clone_size: NA
d_call: TRBD2
v_call: TRBV6-5

cdr3_aa: CASNDGRVNYGYTF
cdr3_nt: TGTGCCAGCAACGACGGGAGGGTTAACTATGGCTACACCTTC
j_call: TRBJ1-2
cdr3_length: 14
clone_size: once
d_call: NA
v_call: TRBV6-5

cdr3_aa: CASSSMSGGYNEQFF
cdr3_nt: TGTGCCAGCAGTTCGATGTCAGGGGGATACAATGAGCAGTTCTTC
j_call: TRBJ2-1
cdr3_length: 15
clone_size: few
d_call: TRBD1
v_call: TRBV6-5

cdr3_aa: CASSRLPGIIEGVKETQYF
cdr3_nt: TGTGCCAGCAGCCGACTCCCTGGGATCATAGAGGGGGTAAAGGAGACCCAGTACTTC
j_call: TRBJ2-5
cdr3_length: 19
clone_size: NA
d_call: NA
v_call: TRBV27

cdr3_aa: CASSQAATSGSYEQYF
cdr3_nt: TGCGCCAGCAGCCAGGCAGCTACTAGCGGCTCCTACGAGCAGTACTTC
j_call: TRBJ2-7
cdr3_length: 16
clone_size: once
d_call: TRBD2
v_call: TRBV4-1

cdr3_aa: CASSIELRGNEKLFF
cdr3_nt: TGTGCCAGTAGTATTGAGCTCAGGGGTAATGAAAAACTGTTTTTT
j_call: TRBJ1-4
cdr3_length: 15
clone_size: NA
d_call: NA
v_call: TRBV19

cdr3_aa: CASSSFIGTEAFF
cdr3_nt: TGCGCCAGCAGTTCTTTTATTGGTACTGAAGCTTTCTTT
j_call: TRBJ1-1
cdr3_length: 13
clone_size: NA
d_call: NA
v_call: TRBV5-1

cdr3_aa: CASSTWDNYEQYF
cdr3_nt: TGTGCCAGTAGTACCTGGGACAACTACGAGCAGTACTTC
j_call: TRBJ2-7
cdr3_length: 13
clone_size: NA
d_call: NA
v_call: TRBV19

cdr3_aa: CASRDTDYGYTF
cdr3_nt: TGTGCCAGCAGGGACACCGACTATGGCTACACCTTC
j_call: TRBJ1-2
cdr3_length: 12
clone_size: NA
d_call: NA
v_call: TRBV6-5

cdr3_aa: CASSFLYGYTF
cdr3_nt: TGTGCCAGCAGCTTCTTATATGGCTACACCTTC
j_call: TRBJ1-2
cdr3_length: 11
clone_size: NA
d_call: NA
v_call: TRBV7-9

cdr3_aa: CASSLLGSPLHF
cdr3_nt: TGTGCCAGCAGCTTACTAGGTTCACCCCTCCACTTT
j_call: TRBJ1-6
cdr3_length: 12
clone_size: NA
d_call: NA
v_call: TRBV7-8

cdr3_aa: CASSLAGSTDTQYF
cdr3_nt: TGTGCCAGCAGCTTAGCGGGAAGCACAGATACGCAGTATTTT
j_call: TRBJ2-3
cdr3_length: 14
clone_size: NA
d_call: TRBD2
v_call: TRBV9

cdr3_aa: CASSLFQSSGANVLTF
cdr3_nt: TGTGCCAGCAGTTTATTCCAGAGCTCTGGGGCCAACGTCCTGACTTTC
j_call: TRBJ2-6
cdr3_length: 16
clone_size: once
d_call: NA
v_call: TRBV27

cdr3_aa: CASRSGARTEAFF
cdr3_nt: TGCGCCAGCAGATCGGGGGCTCGTACTGAAGCTTTCTTT
j_call: TRBJ1-1
cdr3_length: 13
clone_size: NA
d_call: NA
v_call: TRBV5-1

cdr3_aa: CASRDRYNQPQHF
cdr3_nt: TGTGCCAGCAGGGACCGATACAATCAGCCCCAGCATTTT
j_call: TRBJ1-5
cdr3_length: 13
clone_size: once
d_call: NA
v_call: TRBV2

cdr3_aa: CASSQGGGSSGGHTEAFF
cdr3_nt: TGTGCCAGCAGCCAAGGGGGAGGATCTTCCGGCGGACACACTGAAGCTTTCTTT
j_call: TRBJ1-1
cdr3_length: 18
clone_size: NA
d_call: NA
v_call: TRBV3-1/TRBV3-2

cdr3_aa: CATSSNERNYGYTF
cdr3_nt: TGTGCCACCAGCAGTAATGAGAGAAACTATGGCTACACCTTC
j_call: TRBJ1-2
cdr3_length: 14
clone_size: NA
d_call: NA
v_call: TRBV15